The 19 T cell receptor beta chains below all came from one sample that was sequenced in a study of human T cells and chemical hapten exposure. The time point is: patch test 1, 2 weeks after DPC sensitization. Described treatment: therapeutic diphenylcyclopropenone sensitization with weekly scalp DPC. In TCRdb, the RACE reads were re-called with MiXCR into one record per CDR3 protein. This sample has 180,000 or so distinct CDR3 sequences, with around 15% found just once. The material was whole blood, obtained in connection with sensitization to the hapten diphenylcyclopropenone (DPC). These receptors were obtained from a woman between 25 and 40 years old with alopecia areata. Some clones in this sample may be carry-over from other donors' samples.

J is TRBJ2-3 and V is TRBV5-1, with a possible D match to TRBD2 (6 bases). This CDR3 comprises 17 residues. Germline lookup yields CDR1 SGHRS and CDR2 YFSETQ. With 0 bases removed from V and 2 bases from J, the gap between germline ends came to 16 bases. The CDR3 DNA reads TGCGCCAGCAGCTTGGAAATTGGCGGGGCCGACACAGATACGCAGTATTTT. It specifies CASSLEIGGADTDTQYF.

This clonotype was picked up a small number of times. The genes are TRBV6-2 or TRBV6-3 and TRBJ2-2; possible D gene TRBD1, 5 bases. The CDR3 totals 15 residues. From germline, CDR1 is MNHEY and CDR2 SVGEGT. The germline V and J ends were trimmed by 5 bases and 0 bases, with 10 bases remaining between them. The CDR3 loop reads CASSKQEANTGELFF. DNA of the CDR3: TGTGCCAGCAGTAAACAGGAAGCGAACACCGGGGAGCTGTTTTTT.

The chain carries TRBV7-2 and TRBJ2-5; the D is unclear. The CDR3 has 14 amino acids. Germline V gene lookup returns CDR1 SGHTA and CDR2 FQGNSA. V was trimmed by 1 base and J by 1 base, leaving 7 bases between them. The CDR3 here is CASSLEVSQETQYF. As DNA, the CDR3 is TGTGCCAGCAGCTTAGAGGTCAGCCAAGAGACCCAGTACTTC. The whole variable domain, remainder taken from reference TRBV7-2 and TRBJ2-5, is GAGVSQSPSNKVTEKGKDVELRCDPISGHTALYWYRQSLGQGLEFLIYFQGNSAPDKSGLPSDRFSAERTGGSVSTLTIQRTQQEDSAVYLCASSLEVSQETQYFGPGTRLLVL.

This chain uses TRBV3-1 with TRBJ1-1, with 8 positions matching TRBD1. There are 14 residues in the CDR3. J was trimmed by 6 bases and V by 0 bases; bases with no gene match: 3. The V gene's germline CDR1 is LGHDT and CDR2 YNNKEL (reference sequence). CDR3 sequence (DNA): TGTGCCAGCAGCCAAGACGCACAGGGGGCTGAAGCTTTCTTT. Translating gives CASSQDAQGAEAFF. The full variable domain, with the rest looked up from reference TRBV3-1 and TRBJ1-1, is DTAVSQTPKYLVTQMGNDKSIKCEQNLGHDTMYWYKQDSKKFLKIMFSYNNKELIINETVPNRFSPKSPDKAHLNLHINSLELGDSAVYFCASSQDAQGAEAFFGQGTRLTVV.

This clonotype was found many times. The V call is TRBV20-1, the J call TRBJ2-7; 9 bases line up with TRBD1. CDR1 and CDR2 (germline): DFQATT, SNEGSKA (reference sequence). Losses at the gene ends were 0 bases for V and 8 bases for J; bases not matched to a gene: 8. The CDR3 length is 14 residues. CDR3 sequence reads: CSARDVGTGFQQYF. In DNA, the CDR3 is TGCAGTGCTAGAGATGTGGGGACAGGGTTTCAGCAGTACTTC.

This clonotype was seen ten or more times. J is TRBJ2-3 and V is TRBV29-1; D is unresolved. This CDR3 is 13 amino acids long. Germline V gene lookup returns CDR1 SQVTM and CDR2 ANQGSEA. Trimming took 0 bases from V and 6 from J, leaving 10 bases between them. The CDR3 DNA follows: TGCAGCGTTGAAGAACTCGTAGGGGATACGCAGTATTTT. As protein: CSVEELVGDTQYF.

The rearrangement uses TRBV6-5 and TRBJ2-3; 12 bases are a match to TRBD1. CDR3 length: 15 amino acids. In germline, CDR1 is MNHEY, CDR2 SVGAGI. Unmatched junction bases numbered 7, after V lost 2 bases and J lost 10 bases. The DNA for the CDR3 is TGTGCCAGCAGTTACGGAGGGACAGGGGGCTGGGCGCAGTATTTT. It encodes CASSYGGTGGWAQYF.

This chain links TRBV6-6 with TRBJ1-3; TRBD1 is a possible D gene (6 bases). From germline, CDR1 is MNHNY and CDR2 SVGAGI (reference sequence). Trimming took off 2 bases at V and 3 bases at J, with 14 bases between the two ends. This CDR3 region has 16 residues. The CDR3 sequence is CASSYPTGNRGNTIYF. In DNA, the CDR3 is TGTGCCAGCAGTTACCCTACAGGGAACCGTGGAAACACCATATATTTT.

The table lists this clonotype with many counts. This chain links TRBV7-6 with TRBJ2-2; weak D call: TRBD2 (6 bases). CDR1 is SGHVS, CDR2 FNYEAQ, per germline. The CDR3 totals 16 residues. V was clipped by 5 bases and J by 5 bases, with 18 bases between them. CDR3 sequence reads: CASSPSFGGRTGELFF. The CDR3 nucleotides are TGTGCCAGCAGCCCGTCGTTTGGGGGGAGAACCGGGGAGCTGTTTTTT.

This clonotype was picked up a small number of times. This rearrangement joins TRBV4-3 to TRBJ2-7, with 8 bases that match TRBD2. The CDR3 consists of 14 residues. Germline CDR1 LGHNA, CDR2 YSLEER. V gave up 0 bases and J gave up 4 bases; unmatched junction bases: 2. CDR3 sequence reads: CASSQELAEYEQYF. The CDR3 DNA reads as TGCGCCAGCAGCCAAGAACTAGCGGAGTACGAGCAGTACTTC.

This clonotype has ten or more counts. The genes are TRBV12-3 or TRBV12-4 and TRBJ1-6, with D hard to call. The V gene lost 6 bases and the J gene lost 8 bases, with 8 bases spanning the gap. CDR3 length: 12 residues. The CDR3 DNA reads as TGTGCCAGCAGCCTTTCCTATTCACCCCTCCACTTT. Its translation: CASSLSYSPLHF.

The chain joins TRBV5-1 to TRBJ1-1; 7 nucleotides line up with TRBD1. Germline CDR1 reads SGHRS; CDR2 reads YFSETQ. The CDR3 runs to 14 residues. V shed 0 bases and J 4 bases; nucleotides not matched to a gene: 3. In DNA form, the CDR3 reads TGCGCCAGCAGCTTGGCCGGGACAGCCACTGAAGCTTTCTTT. Its translation: CASSLAGTATEAFF.

This clonotype showed up just a few times. This chain links TRBV12-3 or TRBV12-4 with TRBJ1-5; D uncertain. This CDR3 is 15 amino acids long. V was pared by 6 bases and J by 9 bases, with 21 bases between. The CDR3 loop reads CASSKDPAGTVPQHF. CDR3 sequence (DNA): TGTGCCAGCAGCAAAGACCCGGCGGGCACAGTGCCCCAGCATTTT.

This clonotype showed up just a few times. The chain couples TRBV7-2 to TRBJ2-7; D is uncertain. The germline V and J ends were trimmed by 4 bases and 3 bases, with 10 bases remaining between them. Germline assignment: CDR1 SGHTA and CDR2 FQGNSA. The CDR3 length is 13 residues. The CDR3 region has the DNA TGTGCCAGCAGCTCCGACACTGGCTACGAGCAGTACTTC. It translates to CASSSDTGYEQYF.

V usage is TRBV15 and J usage is TRBJ1-4; TRBD1 is a possible D gene (6 bases). This CDR3 is 14 amino acids long. Trimming stripped 3 bases from V and 11 bases from J, with 16 bases between. Germline V gene lookup returns CDR1 LNHNV and CDR2 YYDKDF (reference sequence). CDR3 residues: CATSRGQGGRKLFF. The CDR3 nucleotides are TGTGCCACCAGCAGGGGACAAGGGGGTCGGAAACTGTTTTTT.

The V gene is TRBV5-1, the J gene TRBJ1-1; 7 positions agree with TRBD1. This CDR3 region has 16 residues. The trim removed 4 bases at V and 0 bases at J, leaving 9 bases unmatched. Germline CDR1 and CDR2: SGHRS and YFSETQ. CDR3 DNA: TGCGCCAGCAGCGTTACGCCCGACAGGGTGAACACTGAAGCTTTCTTT. This sequence encodes CASSVTPDRVNTEAFF.

Note on this clonotype: An end of the junction does not agree with germline; a read error may underlie this. The J gene is TRBJ1-2, the V gene TRBV28, with D possibly being TRBD1 (6 bases). The CDR3 is 15 amino acids. Germline V CDR1 and CDR2: MDHEN, SYDVKM. The CDR3 spells CASSLPQGILYGHTF. The CDR3 DNA is TGTGCCAGCAGTTTACCACAGGGAATTCTCTATGGCCACACCTTC.

The CDR3 sequence: CASSPSSGAGNTIYF. CDR3 DNA sequence: TGTGCCAGCTCACCATCGTCGGGGGCTGGAAACACCATATATTTT. The rearrangement joins TRBV18 to TRBJ1-3, with D perhaps TRBD1 (5 bases). Per germline, CDR1 KGHSH and CDR2 LQKENI. This CDR3 has 15 amino acids. The V and J ends lost 2 bases and 2 bases respectively, with 10 bases between them.

This clonotype was detected ten times or more. V usage is TRBV19 and J usage is TRBJ2-3, with 10 bases that match TRBD2. Germline CDR1 is LNHDA and CDR2 is SQIVND (reference sequence). V lost 6 bases and J lost 5; bases outside the gene matches: 5. The CDR3 sequence is 14 residues long. DNA of the CDR3: TGTGCCAGTAGCTCCGGGACTAGCGTAGATACGCAGTATTTT. Its translation: CASSSGTSVDTQYF.